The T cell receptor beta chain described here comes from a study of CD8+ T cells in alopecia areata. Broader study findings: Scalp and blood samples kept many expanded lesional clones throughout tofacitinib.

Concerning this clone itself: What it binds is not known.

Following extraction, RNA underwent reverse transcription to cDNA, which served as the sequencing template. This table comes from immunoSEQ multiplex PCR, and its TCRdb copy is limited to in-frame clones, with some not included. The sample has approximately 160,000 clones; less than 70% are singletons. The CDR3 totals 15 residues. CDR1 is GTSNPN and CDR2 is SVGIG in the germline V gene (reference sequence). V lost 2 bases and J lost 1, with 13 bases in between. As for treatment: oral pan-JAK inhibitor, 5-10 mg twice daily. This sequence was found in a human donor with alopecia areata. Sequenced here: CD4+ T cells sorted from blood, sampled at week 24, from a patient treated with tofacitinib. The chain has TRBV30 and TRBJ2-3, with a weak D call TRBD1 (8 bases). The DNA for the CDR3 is TGTGCCTGGAGTATACAGGGGGGGGGCACAGATACGCAGTATTTT. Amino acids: CAWSIQGGGTDTQYF.